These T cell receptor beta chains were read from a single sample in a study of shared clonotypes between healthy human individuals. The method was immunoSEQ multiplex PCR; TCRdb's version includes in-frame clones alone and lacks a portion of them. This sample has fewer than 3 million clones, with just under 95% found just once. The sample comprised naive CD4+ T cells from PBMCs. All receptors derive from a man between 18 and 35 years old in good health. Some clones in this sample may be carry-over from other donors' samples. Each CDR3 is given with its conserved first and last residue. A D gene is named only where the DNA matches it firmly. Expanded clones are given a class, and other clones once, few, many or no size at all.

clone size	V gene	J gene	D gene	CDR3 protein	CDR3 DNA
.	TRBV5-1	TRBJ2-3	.	CASSLGVAGTDTQYF	TGCGCCAGCAGCTTGGGGGTAGCGGGCACAGATACGCAGTATTTT
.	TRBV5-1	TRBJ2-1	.	CASSPARNEQFF	TGCGCCAGCAGCCCTGCCCGCAATGAGCAGTTCTTC
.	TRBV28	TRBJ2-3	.	CASTRQAVDTQYF	TGTGCCAGCACCCGACAGGCTGTAGATACGCAGTATTTT
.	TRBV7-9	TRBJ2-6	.	CASSPDISGANVLTF	TGTGCCAGCAGCCCGGACATTTCTGGGGCCAACGTCCTGACTTTC
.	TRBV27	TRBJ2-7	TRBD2	CASSLSTVTSGFGYYEQYF	TGTGCCAGCAGTTTATCGACCGTGACTAGCGGGTTCGGTTACTACGAGCAGTACTTC
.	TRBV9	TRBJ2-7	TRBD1	CASSVSGAGGLYEQYF	TGTGCCAGCAGCGTAAGCGGAGCAGGGGGCTTGTACGAGCAGTACTTC
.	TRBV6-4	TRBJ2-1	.	CASSRDWTSFEQFF	TGTGCCAGCAGCCGGGACTGGACTTCGTTTGAGCAGTTCTTC
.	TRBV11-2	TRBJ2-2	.	CASSFSGSSWGGELFF	TGTGCCAGCAGCTTCTCGGGGTCGTCGTGGGGCGGGGAGCTGTTTTTT
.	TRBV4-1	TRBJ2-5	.	CASSPRGSTGETQYF	TGCGCCAGCAGCCCCCGGGGAAGCACGGGGGAGACCCAGTACTTC
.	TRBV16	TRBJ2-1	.	CASSQRPGGYEQFF	TGTGCCAGCAGCCAAAGGCCAGGTGGGTATGAGCAGTTCTTC
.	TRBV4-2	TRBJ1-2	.	CASSQDRRSYGYTF	TGTGCCAGCAGCCAAGATCGCCGCTCCTATGGCTACACCTTC
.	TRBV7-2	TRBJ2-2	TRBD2	CASSRTKREGQSTGELFF	TGTGCCAGCAGCCGGACAAAGCGGGAGGGCCAGAGCACCGGGGAGCTGTTTTTT
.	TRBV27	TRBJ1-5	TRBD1	CASSRGQLNSNQPQHF	TGTGCCAGCAGCCGGGGACAGTTGAATAGCAATCAGCCCCAGCATTTT
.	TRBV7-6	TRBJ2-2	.	CASSLAVLVAGPTTGELFF	TGTGCCAGCAGCTTAGCCGTTTTGGTGGCAGGGCCAACCACCGGGGAGCTGTTTTTT
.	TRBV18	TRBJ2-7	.	CASSPPSAAYEQYF	TGTGCCAGCTCACCACCGAGCGCCGCCTACGAGCAGTACTTC
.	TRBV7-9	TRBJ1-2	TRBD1	CASSPQQGVVSGYTF	TGTGCCAGCAGCCCACAACAGGGGGTAGTAAGTGGCTACACCTTC
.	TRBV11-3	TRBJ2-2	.	CASSLGGTNTGELFF	TGTGCCAGCAGCTTAGGGGGAACGAACACCGGGGAGCTGTTTTTT
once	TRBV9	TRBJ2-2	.	CASSNAPGYGELFF	TGTGCCAGCAGCAACGCGCCGGGGTACGGGGAGCTGTTTTTT
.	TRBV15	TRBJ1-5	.	CATSRDLGNNQPQHF	TGTGCCACCAGCAGAGATCTGGGAAACAATCAGCCCCAGCATTTT
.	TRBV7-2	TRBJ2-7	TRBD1	CASSIRDRGYYEQYF	TGTGCCAGCAGCATCAGGGACAGGGGGTACTACGAGCAGTACTTC
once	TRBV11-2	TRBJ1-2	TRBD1	CASSTLTGGSGYTF	TGTGCCAGCAGCACCCTGACAGGGGGAAGTGGCTACACCTTC
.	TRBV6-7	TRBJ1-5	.	CASSQIKTTRGHQPQHF	TGTGCCAGCAGCCAAATAAAAACAACCCGGGGTCATCAGCCCCAGCATTTT
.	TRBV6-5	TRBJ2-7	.	CASRRDSYEQYF	TGTGCCAGCAGGAGGGACTCCTACGAGCAGTACTTC
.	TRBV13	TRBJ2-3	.	CASSLEPPGTDTQYF	TGTGCCAGCAGTCTAGAGCCGCCAGGCACAGATACGCAGTATTTT
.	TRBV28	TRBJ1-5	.	CASSLPGSPYSNQPQHF	TGTGCCAGCAGTTTGCCAGGGAGCCCCTACAGCAATCAGCCCCAGCATTTT
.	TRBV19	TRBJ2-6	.	CASSSGLSGANVLTF	TGTGCCAGTAGTAGCGGACTCTCTGGGGCCAACGTCCTGACTTTC
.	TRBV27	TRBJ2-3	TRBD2	CASSRTSGIWDGTDTQYF	TGTGCCAGCAGTCGGACTAGCGGGATCTGGGATGGCACAGATACGCAGTATTTT
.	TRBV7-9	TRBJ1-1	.	CASSFEVNTEAFF	TGTGCCAGCAGCTTCGAAGTGAACACTGAAGCTTTCTTT
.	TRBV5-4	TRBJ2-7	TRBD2	CASSSPGLVSYEQYF	TGTGCCAGCAGCTCGCCGGGACTAGTCTCCTACGAGCAGTACTTC
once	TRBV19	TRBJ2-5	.	CASSSTPLLETQYF	TGTGCCAGTAGCTCGACACCCCTGTTGGAGACCCAGTACTTC
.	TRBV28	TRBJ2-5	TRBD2	CASSSPGLAGKETQYF	TGTGCCAGCAGCTCCCCGGGACTAGCGGGTAAAGAGACCCAGTACTTC
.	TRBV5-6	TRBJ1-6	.	CASSLDRANSPLHF	TGTGCCAGCAGCTTGGACCGCGCCAATTCACCCCTCCACTTT
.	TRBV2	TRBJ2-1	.	CASSVQRSSYNEQFF	TGTGCCAGCAGTGTTCAGCGGAGCTCCTACAATGAGCAGTTCTTC
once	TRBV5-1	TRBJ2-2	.	CASSLGTALGELFF	TGCGCCAGCAGCTTGGGGACGGCGTTGGGGGAGCTGTTTTTT
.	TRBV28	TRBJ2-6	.	CASSSTGAGANVLTF	TGTGCCAGCAGTTCTACTGGGGCTGGGGCCAACGTCCTGACTTTC
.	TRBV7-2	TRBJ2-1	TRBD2	CASSSAILAGSYNEQFF	TGTGCCAGCAGCTCGGCAATTCTAGCGGGATCCTACAATGAGCAGTTCTTC
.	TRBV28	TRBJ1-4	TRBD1	CASSTFRGGADEKLFF	TGTGCCAGCAGTACCTTCCGAGGGGGCGCGGATGAAAAACTGTTTTTT
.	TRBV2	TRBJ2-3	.	CASSVRVTPSTDTQYF	TGTGCCAGCAGTGTCAGGGTTACTCCTAGCACAGATACGCAGTATTTT
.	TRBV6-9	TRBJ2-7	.	CASSYMAGGAYEQYF	TGTGCCAGCAGTTACATGGCAGGGGGGGCCTACGAGCAGTACTTC
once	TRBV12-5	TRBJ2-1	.	CASGLGDEQFF	TGTGCTAGTGGTCTGGGGGACGAGCAGTTCTTC
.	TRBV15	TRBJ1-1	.	CATSRGGPRSTEAFF	TGTGCCACCAGCAGAGGCGGGCCTAGGAGCACTGAAGCTTTCTTT
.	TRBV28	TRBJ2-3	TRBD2	CASSRLAGGTDTQYF	TGTGCCAGCAGTAGACTAGCGGGAGGCACAGATACGCAGTATTTT
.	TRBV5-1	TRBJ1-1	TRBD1	CASSLAPQGPSEAFF	TGCGCCAGCAGCTTGGCCCCACAGGGGCCTTCTGAAGCTTTCTTT
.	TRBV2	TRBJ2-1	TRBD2	CASSDRTRYNEQFF	TGTGCCAGCAGTGATAGGACTAGGTATAATGAGCAGTTCTTC
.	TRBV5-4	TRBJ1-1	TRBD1	CASSQGGQDTEAFF	TGTGCCAGCAGCCAGGGGGGGCAAGACACTGAAGCTTTCTTT
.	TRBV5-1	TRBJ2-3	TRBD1	CASSPGQTSDTQYF	TGCGCCAGCAGCCCGGGACAGACCTCAGATACGCAGTATTTT
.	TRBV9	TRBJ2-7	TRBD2	CASSVSGGNNEQYF	TGTGCCAGCAGCGTTAGCGGGGGGAATAACGAGCAGTACTTC
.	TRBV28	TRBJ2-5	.	CASSSGYRDVETQYF	TGTGCCAGCAGTTCAGGATACAGGGATGTAGAGACCCAGTACTTC
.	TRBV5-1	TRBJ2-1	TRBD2	CASSLVPSGTRNEQFF	TGCGCCAGCAGCTTGGTCCCTAGCGGGACACGTAATGAGCAGTTCTTC
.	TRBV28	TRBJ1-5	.	CASNIRAYNQPQHF	TGTGCCAGCAACATCCGGGCCTACAATCAGCCCCAGCATTTT
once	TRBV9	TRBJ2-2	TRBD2	CASSVTSGRWTGELFF	TGTGCCAGCAGCGTTACTAGCGGGAGGTGGACCGGGGAGCTGTTTTTT
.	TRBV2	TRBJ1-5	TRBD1	CASSHGQAKGNQPQHF	TGTGCCAGCAGCCACGGACAGGCAAAGGGCAATCAGCCCCAGCATTTT
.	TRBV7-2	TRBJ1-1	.	CASSSGGQGWTEAFF	TGTGCCAGCAGCTCCGGGGGGCAGGGATGGACTGAAGCTTTCTTT